One and the same sample provided the 19 T cell receptor beta chains below, sequenced in a study of T-cell memory formation after mild COVID-19. TCRdb passed the 5' RACE reads through MiXCR, listing each CDR3 protein once. The table records 250,000 to 300,000 distinct CDR3 sequences, roughly 18% of them present only once. The source material was PBMCs or a T cell subset sorted from them (not recorded which). These receptors were taken from a young man who had mild COVID-19 (a few samples of this study predate the infection). Cell type and time point are not known.

This clonotype has a handful of counts. CDR3 amino acids: CASSYEASGTDTQYF. Here the CDR3 DNA reads TGTGCCAGCAGTTACGAGGCTAGTGGCACAGATACGCAGTATTTT. This chain links TRBV6-5 with TRBJ2-3; D uncertain. Germline lookup yields CDR1 MNHEY and CDR2 SVGAGI. Between the trimmed V and J ends, which lost 2 bases and 1 base, there was a span of 10 bases. This CDR3 is 15 amino acids long.

This rearrangement joins TRBV7-2 to TRBJ2-6, with D maybe TRBD1 (5 bases). This CDR3 region has 14 residues. Germline CDR1 and CDR2: SGHTA and FQGNSA. Trimming removed 8 bases at V and 0 bases at J, with 8 bases between. In DNA form, the CDR3 reads TGTGCCAGCCACAGGAGCTCTGGGGCCAACGTCCTGACTTTC. Translation gives CASHRSSGANVLTF.

This clonotype was seen a handful of times. Here the CDR3 DNA reads TGTGCCAGCAGCCCCTGGACAGGGGGTGGTGGCACTGAAGCTTTCTTT. The encoded protein is CASSPWTGGGGTEAFF. The chain has TRBV5-8 and TRBJ1-1; 10 bases map to TRBD1. Germline trimming cut 4 bases from V and 4 bases from J; bases unmatched to any gene: 10. The CDR3 sequence is 16 residues long. Germline V gene sequence: CDR1 SGHTS, CDR2 YDEGEE.

As DNA, the CDR3 is TGTGCCAGCAGCCTTAGCGGGGGGGCCGCGGATGAGCAGTTCTTC. Its protein is CASSLSGGAADEQFF. The chain has TRBV7-9 and TRBJ2-1, with 11 bases aligning to TRBD2. V trimming: 5 bases; J trimming: 8 bases; junction bases outside the gene matches: 8. The CDR3 runs to 15 residues. Germline loops: CDR1 SEHNR, CDR2 FQNEAQ (reference sequence).

This clonotype was seen more than once but under ten times. The chain employs TRBV20-1 and TRBJ2-3; D unresolved. This CDR3 has 13 residues. V was pared by 3 bases and J by 7 bases, with 14 bases between. Germline CDR1 and CDR2: DFQATT and SNEGSKA (reference sequence). CDR3 DNA: TGCAGTGCTAGGGGCGTAGCCCTAAATACGCAGTATTTT. Its translation: CSARGVALNTQYF.

This clonotype was found many times. The chain employs TRBV12-3 or TRBV12-4 and TRBJ2-2, with 8 bases aligning to TRBD1. The CDR3 has 15 residues. J lost 3 bases, V lost 5 bases, and 5 bases had no gene match. CDR3 nucleotides: TGTGCCAGCAGTCCGGGACAGGTTTACACCGGGGAGCTGTTTTTT. Encoded protein: CASSPGQVYTGELFF.

The chain uses TRBV3-1 and TRBJ2-7; D could derive from TRBD1 or TRBD2 (5 bases each). Trimming shortened V by 1 base and J by 6 bases, and 13 bases separated the two germline ends. CDR1 and CDR2 (germline): LGHDT, YNNKEL (reference sequence). This CDR3 contains 14 residues. CDR3 in amino acids: CASSQGPPGGEQYV. CDR3 DNA: TGTGCCAGCAGCCAAGGACCCCCTGGGGGCGAGCAGTACGTC.

This clonotype was counted between two and nine times. This chain uses TRBV7-2 with TRBJ2-1; tentatively, D is TRBD1 or TRBD2 (7 bases each). Trimming took off 0 bases at V and 8 bases at J, with 14 bases between the two ends. The CDR3 consists of 15 residues. The V gene's germline CDR1 is SGHTA and CDR2 FQGNSA. Here the CDR3 DNA reads TGTGCCAGCAGCTTAGCGGGGGGGACAGTTCATGAGCAGTTCTTC. This gives the protein CASSLAGGTVHEQFF.

In this sample, this clonotype turned up a few times. This rearrangement joins TRBV10-3 to TRBJ2-7; 11 nucleotides line up with TRBD1. Trimming cost V 4 bases and J 2 bases; bases outside gene matches: 1. The germline CDR1 and CDR2 sequences are ENHRY and SYGVKD. The CDR3 has 14 amino acids. CDR3 protein: CAISVGQGAYEQYF. The CDR3 DNA reads as TGTGCCATCAGTGTGGGACAGGGGGCCTACGAGCAGTACTTC.

The chain has TRBV28 and TRBJ1-1; D perhaps matches TRBD1 (6 bases). In germline, CDR1 is MDHEN, CDR2 SYDVKM. CDR3 length: 14 residues. V shed 7 bases and J shed 7 bases, with 19 bases lying between them. This CDR3 reads CASTPGGRPLEAFF. In nucleotides, the CDR3 is TGTGCCAGCACTCCTGGGGGGCGACCCCTTGAAGCTTTCTTT.

This clonotype has only a few counts. The rearrangement uses TRBV27 and TRBJ1-4; D is unclear. The V gene lost 2 bases and the J gene lost 10 bases, with 11 bases spanning the gap. The CDR3 is made up of 13 amino acids. Looked up from germline, CDR1 is MNHEY and CDR2 is SMNVEV (reference sequence). This CDR3 reads CASSLPHSRKLFF. The CDR3 bases are TGTGCCAGCAGTTTACCCCACAGCCGAAAACTGTTTTTT.

This clonotype occurred a few times. The chain couples TRBV6-5 to TRBJ1-2, with D possibly matching TRBD1 (6 bases). CDR3 length equals 13 residues. CDR1 MNHEY and CDR2 SVGAGI come from the germline V gene. V dropped 6 bases and J dropped 6 bases, with 14 bases sitting between them. The CDR3 protein is CASRVTGKNGYTF. CDR3 nucleotides: TGTGCCAGCAGAGTGACAGGAAAGAATGGCTACACCTTC.

V usage is TRBV12-3 or TRBV12-4 and J usage is TRBJ2-1; 10 nucleotides line up with TRBD2. V gave up 2 bases and J gave up 8 bases; unmatched junction bases: 6. The CDR3 contains 15 residues. CDR3 sequence: CASSLTTSGVYEQFF. CDR3 in DNA: TGTGCCAGCAGTTTAACCACTAGCGGGGTATATGAGCAGTTCTTC.

This sequence joins TRBV19 and TRBJ1-5, with 11 bases fitting TRBD1. This CDR3 is built from 15 residues. Germline V gene data show CDR1 as LNHDA and CDR2 as SQIVND (reference sequence). Losses at the gene ends were 5 bases for V and 7 bases for J; bases not matched to a gene: 7. CDR3 nucleotide sequence: TGTGCCAGTAGTTGGGTGGACAGGGGGCCCCAGCCCCAGCATTTT. Protein sequence: CASSWVDRGPQPQHF.

The V gene is TRBV7-2, the J gene TRBJ2-7; TRBD2 agrees at 16 bases. J was trimmed by 4 bases and V by 4 bases; bases with no gene match: 4. CDR1 is SGHTA, CDR2 FQGNSA, per germline. This CDR3 spans 16 amino acids. The CDR3 nucleotides read TGTGCCAGCAGCTCGTCGGGACTAGCGGGGGGGTACGAGCAGTACGTC. Translating gives CASSSSGLAGGYEQYV.

This clonotype was found a few times. The rearrangement joins TRBV3-2 to TRBJ1-2; the D call of TRBD1 is as the table states it, not checked on the DNA. TRBV3-2 is deemed a pseudogene. This CDR3 is built from 16 residues. DNA for the CDR3: TGTGCCAGCAGCCAAGTCCCGGGACAGGGCCCACGTGGCTACACCTTC. Protein product: CASSQVPGQGPRGYTF.

The chain joins TRBV5-1 to TRBJ2-6, with D perhaps assigned TRBD1 or TRBD2 (5 bases each). This CDR3 contains 15 residues. The germline V gene has CDR1 SGHRS and CDR2 YFSETQ. Trimming pared 4 bases from V and 4 bases from J, leaving 12 bases between. CDR3 coding DNA: TGCGCCAGCAGCGGGAAGGGGACCGGGGCCAACGTCCTGACTTTC. Encoded protein: CASSGKGTGANVLTF.

The J gene is TRBJ2-7, the V gene TRBV21-1; the DNA was not used to check the table's D call, TRBD1. TRBV21-1 is reported as a pseudogene. There are 16 residues in the CDR3. The CDR3 here is CASSGGHRGSSYEQYV. In DNA, the CDR3 is TGTGCCAGCAGCGGGGGACACCGGGGAAGCTCCTACGAGCAGTACGTC.

The V and J genes are TRBV2 and TRBJ1-1; maybe TRBD1 (5 bases). This CDR3 comprises 11 residues. CDR1 and CDR2 (germline): SNHLY, FYNNEI. Trimming pared 9 bases from V and 11 bases from J, leaving 16 bases between. The CDR3 DNA reads as TGTGCCAGTCGAGGCGTCGGGGGTGCTTTCTTT. It encodes CASRGVGGAFF.